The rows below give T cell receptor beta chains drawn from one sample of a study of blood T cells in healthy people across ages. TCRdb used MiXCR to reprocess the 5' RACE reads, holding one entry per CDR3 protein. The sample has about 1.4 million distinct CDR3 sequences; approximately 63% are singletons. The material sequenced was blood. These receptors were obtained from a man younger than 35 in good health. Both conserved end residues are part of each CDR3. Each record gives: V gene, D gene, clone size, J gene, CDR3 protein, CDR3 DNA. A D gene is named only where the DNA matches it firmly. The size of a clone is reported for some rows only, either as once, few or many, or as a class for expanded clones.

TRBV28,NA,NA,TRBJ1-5,CASTRNRANSNQPQHF,TGTGCCAGCACCAGAAACAGGGCCAATAGCAATCAGCCCCAGCATTTT
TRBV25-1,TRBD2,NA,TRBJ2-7,CASSDGGATSGRITYNEQYF,TGTGCCAGCAGTGATGGCGGTGCGACTAGCGGGAGGATAACCTACAATGAGCAGTACTTC
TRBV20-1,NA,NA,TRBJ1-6,CSALGRLGNSPLHF,TGCAGTGCCTTGGGCAGGTTGGGAAATTCACCCCTCCACTTT
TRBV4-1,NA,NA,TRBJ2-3,CASSQVGQVSTDTQYF,TGCGCCAGCAGCCAAGTAGGACAAGTCAGCACAGATACGCAGTATTTT
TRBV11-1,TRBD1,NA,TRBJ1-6,CASSEGQGASRSPLHF,TGTGCCAGCAGCGAGGGACAGGGGGCGAGTCGCTCACCCCTCCACTTT
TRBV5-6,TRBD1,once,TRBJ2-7,CASSSEDRGFRNEQYF,TGTGCCAGCAGCTCCGAGGACAGGGGGTTTCGAAATGAGCAGTACTTC
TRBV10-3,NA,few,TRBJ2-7,CAISDSTAGWERGIYEQYF,TGTGCCATCAGTGACTCCACGGCAGGGTGGGAAAGGGGGATCTACGAGCAGTACTTC
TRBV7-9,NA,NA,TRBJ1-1,CASRSAGNTEAFF,TGTGCCAGCAGATCGGCCGGTAACACTGAAGCTTTCTTT
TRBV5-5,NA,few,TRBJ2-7,CASSLRQESSYEQYF,TGTGCCAGCAGCTTACGACAGGAGAGCTCCTACGAGCAGTACTTC
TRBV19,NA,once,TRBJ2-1,CASSIGSSYNEQFF,TGTGCCAGTAGTATTGGCAGTTCCTACAATGAGCAGTTCTTC
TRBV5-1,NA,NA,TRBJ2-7,CASSWTSFSYEQYF,TGCGCCAGCAGCTGGACGTCGTTCTCCTACGAGCAGTACTTC
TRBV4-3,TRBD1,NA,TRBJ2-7,CASSQDVQGGEQYF,TGCGCCAGCAGCCAAGATGTACAGGGGGGCGAGCAGTACTTC
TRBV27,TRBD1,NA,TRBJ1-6,CASTSAPGQGSPLHF,TGTGCCAGCACCTCCGCCCCGGGACAGGGCTCCCCCCTCCACTTT
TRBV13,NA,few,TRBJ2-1,CASSLEARGNEQFF,TGTGCCAGCAGCTTAGAAGCTAGAGGCAATGAGCAGTTCTTC
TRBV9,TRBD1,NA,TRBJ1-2,CASSVEYKDRGPLSTF,TGTGCCAGCAGCGTAGAATATAAGGACAGGGGGCCACTTTCCACCTTC
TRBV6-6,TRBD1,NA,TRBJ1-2,CASSQTGTSYTF,TGTGCCAGCAGCCAGACAGGGACCAGCTACACCTTC
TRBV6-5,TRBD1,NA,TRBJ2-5,CASSYSIVEGTGGQETQYF,TGTGCCAGCAGTTACTCTATCGTGGAGGGGACAGGGGGCCAAGAGACCCAGTACTTC
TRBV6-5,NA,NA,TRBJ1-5,CASSSGGSGNQPQHF,TGTGCCAGCAGCAGCGGAGGGTCCGGCAATCAGCCCCAGCATTTT
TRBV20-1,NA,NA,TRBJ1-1,CSARVLGVNTEAFF,TGCAGTGCTAGAGTGTTAGGAGTGAACACTGAAGCTTTCTTT
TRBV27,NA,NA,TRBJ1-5,CASSSVGGFNQPQHF,TGTGCCAGCAGTTCAGTTGGGGGTTTCAATCAGCCCCAGCATTTT
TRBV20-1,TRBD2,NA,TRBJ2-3,CSARTEGGSVLGVPDTQYF,TGCAGTGCTAGGACCGAGGGCGGGAGCGTTCTCGGGGTTCCAGATACGCAGTATTTT
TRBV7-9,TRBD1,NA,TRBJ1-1,CASSPRGQVNTEAFF,TGTGCCAGCAGCCCGAGGGGGCAGGTGAACACTGAAGCTTTCTTT
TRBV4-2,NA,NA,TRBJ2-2,CASSQTGELFF,TGCGCCAGCAGCCAAACCGGGGAGCTGTTTTTT
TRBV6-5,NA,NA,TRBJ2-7,CASSYKGVQYF,TGTGCCAGCAGTTACAAAGGGGTTCAGTACTTC
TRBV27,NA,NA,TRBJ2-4,CASSSGTLRIQYF,TGTGCCAGCAGTTCGGGGACTTTGAGAATTCAGTACTTC
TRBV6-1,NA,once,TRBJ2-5,CASSPADSWGNNQETQYF,TGTGCCAGCAGTCCCGCGGACAGTTGGGGGAATAACCAAGAGACCCAGTACTTC
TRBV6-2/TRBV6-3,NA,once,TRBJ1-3,CASSYTRDAHTIYF,TGTGCCAGCAGTTACACCCGGGACGCGCACACCATATATTTT
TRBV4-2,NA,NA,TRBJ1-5,CASSPGGRDSNQPQHF,TGTGCCAGCAGCCCCGGCGGCCGAGATAGCAATCAGCCCCAGCATTTT
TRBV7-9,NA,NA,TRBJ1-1,CASSFTVGGNTEAFF,TGTGCCAGCAGCTTCACCGTGGGGGGGAACACTGAAGCTTTCTTT
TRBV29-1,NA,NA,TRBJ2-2,CSVGGPGELFF,TGCAGCGTTGGGGGGCCCGGGGAGCTGTTTTTT
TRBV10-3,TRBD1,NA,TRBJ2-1,CAITGGQGSYNEQFF,TGTGCCATCACAGGGGGACAGGGTTCCTACAATGAGCAGTTCTTC
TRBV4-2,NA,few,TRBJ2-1,CASSQETRYYNEQFF,TGTGCCAGCAGCCAAGAAACCAGGTACTACAATGAGCAGTTCTTC
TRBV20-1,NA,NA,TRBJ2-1,CSASSENEQFF,TGCAGTGCTAGTTCCGAAAATGAGCAGTTCTTC
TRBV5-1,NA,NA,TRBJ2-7,CASSPESCEQYF,TGCGCCAGCAGCCCCGAATCTTGCGAGCAGTACTTC
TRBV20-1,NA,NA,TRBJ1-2,CSAAGTPVYGYTF,TGCAGTGCAGCCGGGACACCCGTCTATGGCTACACCTTC
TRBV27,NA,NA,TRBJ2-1,CASRAIGRGYNEQFF,TGTGCCAGCAGGGCAATAGGAAGGGGCTACAATGAGCAGTTCTTC
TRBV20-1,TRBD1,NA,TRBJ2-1,CSGQGTSYNEQFF,TGCAGTGGACAGGGGACCTCCTACAATGAGCAGTTCTTC
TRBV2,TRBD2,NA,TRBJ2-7,CALAGGYEQYF,TGTGCTCTTGCGGGGGGCTACGAGCAGTACTTC
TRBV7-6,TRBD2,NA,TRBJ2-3,CASSTSGRADTQYF,TGTGCCAGCTCTACTAGCGGGAGGGCAGATACGCAGTATTTT
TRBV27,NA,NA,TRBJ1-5,CASRGEKGNQPQHF,TGTGCCAGCAGGGGGGAAAAAGGCAATCAGCCCCAGCATTTT
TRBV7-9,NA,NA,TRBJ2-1,CASSLDWGWAYNEQFF,TGTGCCAGCAGCTTAGATTGGGGCTGGGCCTACAATGAGCAGTTCTTC
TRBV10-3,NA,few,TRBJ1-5,CAISIPGRDQPQHF,TGTGCCATCAGTATCCCGGGCAGGGATCAGCCCCAGCATTTT
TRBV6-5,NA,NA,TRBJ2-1,CASSYSGTQYNEQFF,TGTGCCAGCAGTTACTCGGGGACACAGTACAATGAGCAGTTCTTC
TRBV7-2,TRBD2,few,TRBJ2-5,CASSLEAGVFVTQYF,TGTGCCAGCAGCTTAGAAGCGGGAGTTTTTGTGACCCAGTACTTC
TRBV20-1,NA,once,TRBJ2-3,CSTLRGTDTQYF,TGCAGCACCCTACGGGGTACAGATACGCAGTATTTT
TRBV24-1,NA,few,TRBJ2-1,CATSELQGYEQFF,TGTGCCACCAGTGAGTTACAGGGCTATGAGCAGTTCTTC
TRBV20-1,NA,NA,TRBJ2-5,CSARDQQGNEQYF,TGCAGTGCTAGAGACCAACAGGGTAATGAGCAGTACTTC
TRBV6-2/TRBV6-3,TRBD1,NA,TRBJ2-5,CASSSGTGLQETQYF,TGTGCCAGCAGCTCCGGGACAGGGCTCCAAGAGACCCAGTACTTC
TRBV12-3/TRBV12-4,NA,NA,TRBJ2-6,CASSSYSSSGANVLTF,TGTGCCAGCAGTTCCTACAGTAGCTCTGGGGCCAACGTCCTGACTTTC
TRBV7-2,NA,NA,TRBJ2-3,CASSLAALRGDTQYF,TGTGCCAGCAGCTTGGCCGCCCTCCGGGGAGATACGCAGTATTTT
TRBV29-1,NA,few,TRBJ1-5,CSVGTGDGQPQHF,TGCAGCGTAGGTACTGGGGACGGTCAGCCCCAGCATTTT
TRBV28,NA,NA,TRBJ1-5,CASSLNPGIEWVTNNQPQHF,TGTGCCAGCAGTTTAAACCCGGGAATAGAGTGGGTGACAAACAATCAGCCCCAGCATTTT
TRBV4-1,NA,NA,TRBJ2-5,CASSQGFRIRMALNEQYF,TGCGCCAGCAGCCAAGGTTTCCGGATAAGGATGGCCTTAAATGAGCAGTACTTC